This T cell receptor (beta chain) was retrieved from a study of tumor and adjacent non-tumor tissue in lung cancer (dated by TCRdb to 2016 to 2019). About the investigation overall: By cancer type, the cohort comprised 11 to 12 adenocarcinoma patients, a couple of squamous cell carcinoma patients and 1 small cell lung cancer patient. Among the approximately 15 patients, ages ranged from roughly 30 to 76 years, roughly 10 were men and 5 were women, and disease was TNM stage I to III. Sequencing generated a total of approximately 130,000,000 productive TCRbeta reads, averaging about 4.2 million reads per sample. Using bulk TCRbeta repertoires from some 15 lung cancer patients, the study set lung tumor tissue side by side with matched distant non-tumor lung tissue. Some 30 paired specimens, one tumor and one normal lung sample per patient, were profiled by TCRbeta CDR3 sequencing. General conclusions and limits of the study: The sequencing platform is not named in the methods, and unique molecular identifiers are not mentioned. Significantly higher TCR diversity (inverse Simpson) was observed in tumor tissue than in normal lung tissue (around 460 vs 160, P = 0.0075, Mann-Whitney U test). Because peripheral blood was not sequenced, the blood TCRbeta repertoires of the lung cancer patients in the study went unexamined. Younger patients had significantly higher TCR diversity, and higher tumor TCR diversity was associated with shorter overall and disease-free survival. With only about 16 patients in the cohort, the authors noted that larger samples and more detailed clinical data are needed. The top 100 clones accounted for a significantly larger cumulative portion of the repertoire in normal lung than in tumor tissue.

With regard to this clonotype: Its antigen has not been determined. The final CDR3 position lacks the conserved phenylalanine or tryptophan, pointing to a likely read error.

The library was made by multiplex PCR. The listed sequencing device is Illumina HiSeq 2500. TCRbeta libraries were built by three rounds of nested PCR using primers (Table S4), following protocols modified from ARM-PCR. Before sequencing, PCR products of 200-500 bp were cut from the gel and purified using the QIAquick gel extraction kit. Turning to the authors' computational methods: Trimmomatic was used to clean the reads, FLASH was used to merge the reads into complete CDR3 sequences, and MiTCR was used to assign the reads to V(D)J germline segments. Clonal diversity was computed as the inverse Simpson's index with VDJtools. Productive reads were defined as in-frame sequences without a premature stop codon. TCRdb itself trimmed the public reads at Q25 with fastp, ran MiXCR and retained productive beta chains. Here each entry gathers all rows of one CDR3 protein and keeps the most common genes and DNA. The V and J calls come from TCRdb's annotation, not from the publication. In this sample the table shows about 93,000 distinct CDR3 sequences, approximately 65% of which occur a single time. The leading ten clones occupy approximately 20% of the sample.

RNA was isolated from bulk, unsorted tissue, and RNA quality was assessed with a NanoDrop ND-1000 and an Agilent 2100. All donors had newly diagnosed lung cancer, had not received prior chemotherapy, and were admitted for thoracic surgery in China between August and November 2014. The study excluded patients who had received radiotherapy or chemotherapy before or who had another cancer at the same time. Pieces of surgical tissue measuring about 1-2 cm3 were kept in RNAlater solution and held at -80 degrees C until needed. CDR1 is given as SQVTM and CDR2 as ANQGSEA, both from the germline V gene. The CDR3 length equals 11 residues, ends included. Here the CDR3 DNA is all that survives: 33 bases in frame from base 1.

The sequencing input was lung tumor tissue. Recombination connected TRBV29-1 to TRBJ2-2; confidence is insufficient to name the D gene. The clonotype originates from a man aged 55 to 70 with non-small cell lung cancer. The nucleotides are TGCAGCGGCATGAACACCGCGGAGCTGTTTTAT. Its amino acids are CSGMNTAELFY.